This T cell receptor (beta chain) was captured in a study of blood T cells in healthy people across ages. Regarding the study as a whole: There were more naive CD4+ cells and higher diversity in long-lived donors than in aged donors.

A J-beta primer mix and a sample-barcoded 5' primer were used in a second PCR of roughly 6 to 12 cycles. TCRdb recomputed calls from the 5' RACE reads with MiXCR, one row per CDR3 protein. In the table there are over a million distinct CDR3 sequences, approximately 42% of which are singletons. Germline CDR1 and CDR2: SGHRS and YFSETQ. The CDR3 is made up of 14 amino acids. Deletions cut 4 bases from V and 6 bases from J, with 16 bases between. This clonotype has a handful of counts. Its specificity is unknown. The chain links TRBV5-1 to TRBJ1-1, with TRBD1 as a possible D gene (5 bases). The clonotype originates from a woman aged 18 to 35 in good health. Sample: blood. The CDR3 nucleotides read TGCGCCAGCAGCGCAGCCGGGACGGCCCCTGAAGCTTTCTTT. Its translation: CASSAAGTAPEAFF. The entire variable domain, with the rest obtained from reference TRBV5-1 and TRBJ1-1, is as follows: KAGVTQTPRYLIKTRGQQVTLSCSPISGHRSVSWYQQTPGQGLQFLFEYFSETQRNKGNFPGRFSGRQFSNSRSEMNVSTLELGDSALYLCASSAAGTAPEAFFGQGTRLTVV.